Described below is a single TCR beta chain sequence and its context. What it binds is unknown. This sample is part of a study of PD-L1 blockade in urothelial cancer. Overall study: Blood was analyzed 3 weeks (second dose) and 6 weeks after treatment start. T cell content in blood samples showed a median of about 150,000. Whole-study results and caveats: Lower pretreatment blood TCR clonality, under the median, predicted better survival, researchers reported.

The germline gives CDR1 SGHRS, CDR2 YFSETQ. V was pared by 0 bases and J by 2 bases, with 12 bases between. This CDR3 region has 16 residues. PCRs were each spiked with synthetic TCR analog templates. The table came from immunoSEQ multiplex PCR; TCRdb's copy has only in-frame clones and leaves some out. This table has 65,000 to 80,000 clones, roughly 90% appearing once. This sample's time point: pretreatment peripheral blood. The sequences come from PBMCs, collected around atezolizumab (anti-PD-L1) treatment. This receptor was obtained from a man in his 70s with urothelial cancer. The rearrangement links TRBV5-1 to TRBJ1-5; D gene uncertain. CDR3 DNA sequence: TGCGCCAGCAGCTTGGGTTTCCCGGCGGGCAATCAGCCCCAGCATTTT. Protein: CASSLGFPAGNQPQHF.